The next 29 T cell receptor beta chains were all read from a single sample in a study of Ad26.COV2.S vaccination and SARS-CoV-2 variants. Described treatment: roughly 18 received Ad26.COV2.S at low or high dose, single or two shots; about 5 received placebo; per-sample allocation not given. All samples were drawn on day 63, counting from the first vaccine or placebo injection. Assay used: immunoSEQ multiplex PCR; TCRdb lists only in-frame clones, some missing. The data show around 300,000 clones, about nine tenths seen once. Sequenced here: peripheral blood, sampled in a trial of Ad26.COV2.S vaccine versus placebo. These receptors originate from a person aged 18-65 years who received the Ad26.COV2.S COVID-19 vaccine or a placebo.

The chain combines TRBV6-6 with TRBJ1-4; D is perhaps TRBD1 (5 bases). V was pared by 4 bases and J by 8 bases, with 8 bases between. The CDR3 spans 12 residues. CDR1 is MNHNY, CDR2 SVGAGI, per germline (reference sequence). DNA of the CDR3: TGTGCCAGCAGTTCCGGGGGGGAAAAACTGTTTTTT. It yields the protein CASSSGGEKLFF.

The chain links TRBV15 to TRBJ2-7; TRBD1 matches 11 bases. Germline CDR1 reads LNHNV; CDR2 reads YYDKDF (reference sequence). This CDR3 has 14 residues. V gave up 5 bases and J gave up 3 bases; unmatched junction bases: 3. DNA of the CDR3: TGTGCCACCAGCGGGGGGACAGGGGGCTACGAGCAGTACTTC. Translating gives CATSGGTGGYEQYF.

The chain joins TRBV27 to TRBJ1-4; D perhaps matches TRBD1 (5 bases). Per the germline V gene, CDR1 is MNHEY and CDR2 is SMNVEV (reference sequence). Trimming pared 2 bases from V and 8 bases from J, leaving 15 bases between. The CDR3 runs 15 residues. CDR3 region: CASSLGTPGREKLFF. DNA for the CDR3: TGTGCCAGCAGTTTAGGGACCCCAGGCCGAGAAAAACTGTTTTTT.

This clone occurred once. The rearrangement joins TRBV27 to TRBJ2-1; no reliable D call. The CDR3 is 14 amino acids. Germline values: CDR1 MNHEY, CDR2 SMNVEV (reference sequence). Deletions cut 4 bases from V and 10 bases from J, with 17 bases between. In DNA form, the CDR3 reads TGTGCCAGCAGTTGGGCAGAGCACCTTGGGGAGCAGTTCTTC. It codes for CASSWAEHLGEQFF.

This clone was recorded only once. The chain combines TRBV6-5 with TRBJ2-7, with a weak D call TRBD2 (6 bases). This CDR3 has 14 residues. Trimming removed 6 bases from V and 6 bases from J, with 18 bases in between. Germline V gene data show CDR1 as MNHEY and CDR2 as SVGAGI. The CDR3 loop reads CASSSGTGVREQYV. The DNA of the CDR3 is TGTGCCAGCAGCTCCGGGACTGGAGTACGCGAGCAGTACGTC.

The chain links TRBV19 to TRBJ2-6, with a weak D call TRBD1 (6 bases). The CDR3 spans 14 residues. Germline V gene data show CDR1 as LNHDA and CDR2 as SQIVND (reference sequence). The V end lost 7 bases, the J end lost 1 base, and 8 bases lay between the germline ends. CDR3 coding DNA: TGTGCCAGTACTACAGGGTCTGGGGCCAACGTCCTGACTTTC. Translating it yields CASTTGSGANVLTF.

The chain is built from TRBV7-9 and TRBJ2-7, with D maybe TRBD2 (6 bases). Trimming left V 8 bases short and J 1 base short, with 18 bases between. The CDR3 is 15 amino acids. Per germline, CDR1 SEHNR and CDR2 FQNEAQ (reference sequence). The CDR3 region is CASFSGGERSYEQYV. The CDR3 nucleotides read TGTGCCAGCTTCTCCGGAGGGGAGAGATCCTACGAGCAGTACGTC.

The chain combines TRBV6-2 or TRBV6-3 with TRBJ1-1; D is uncertain. CDR1 and CDR2 from the germline V gene are MNHEY and SVGEGT. Trimming shortened V by 0 bases and J by 3 bases, and 17 bases separated the two germline ends. The CDR3 spans 17 residues. CDR3 sequence (DNA): TGTGCCAGCAGTTACTCGGCCGGGAGGGTAGCGGACACTGAAGCTTTCTTT. This encodes CASSYSAGRVADTEAFF.

The chain's CDR3 is CASSSGGAYNEQFF. CDR3 sequence (DNA): TGTGCCAGCAGCTCTGGGGGGGCCTACAATGAGCAGTTCTTC. The chain couples TRBV6-4 to TRBJ2-1; 7 bases are a match to TRBD2. The CDR3 totals 14 residues. V lost 6 bases to trimming and J lost 2 bases; unmatched junction nucleotides: 4. The germline gives CDR1 MRHNA, CDR2 SNTAGT.

This clone was observed once. The J gene is TRBJ2-3, the V gene TRBV27; the match to TRBD2 covers 9 bases. Germline trimming cut 0 bases from V and 2 bases from J; bases unmatched to any gene: 6. Germline CDR1 reads MNHEY; CDR2 reads SMNVEV (reference sequence). CDR3 size: 17 residues. CDR3 in DNA: TGTGCCAGCAGTTTATCCCGCCTAGCGGGGTACACAGATACGCAGTATTTT. It encodes CASSLSRLAGYTDTQYF.

A single count supports this clone. The chain carries TRBV19 and TRBJ1-2; TRBD1 might be the D (5 bases). The CDR3 has 16 amino acids. The V end lost 3 bases, the J end lost 2 bases, and 16 bases lay between the germline ends. The V gene's germline CDR1 is LNHDA and CDR2 SQIVND (reference sequence). CDR3: CASSIGIRGENYGYTF. CDR3 sequence (DNA): TGTGCCAGTAGTATTGGGATTCGGGGGGAGAACTATGGCTACACCTTC.

Written as DNA, the CDR3 is TGTGCCAGCAGCACTCAGGGAAGCAATCAGCCCCAGCATTTT. Translation gives CASSTQGSNQPQHF. The chain joins TRBV6-6 to TRBJ1-5, with D possibly TRBD1 on 5 matching bases. V lost 6 bases to trimming and J lost 1 base, with 10 bases between them. The CDR3 is 14 residues long. CDR1 and CDR2 (germline): MNHNY, SVGAGI (reference sequence).

The chain combines TRBV25-1 with TRBJ2-1; 7 bases are a match to TRBD1. CDR3 length: 13 amino acids. The junction had 6 bases not matched to a gene; V was cut back by 10 bases and J by 3 bases. Germline V gene lookup returns CDR1 MGHDK and CDR2 SYGVNS. The CDR3 DNA is TGTGCCACCACAGGGGATTTCTACAATGAGCAGTTCTTC. This encodes CATTGDFYNEQFF.

The rearrangement joins TRBV4-1 to TRBJ1-1, with no clear D. The CDR3 is 15 residues long. The V end lost 4 bases, the J end lost 2 bases, and 14 bases lay between the germline ends. CDR1 and CDR2 (germline): MGHRA, YSYEKL. The chain's CDR3 is CASSPRRQPNTEAFF. In DNA, the CDR3 is TGCGCCAGCAGCCCCCGACGGCAGCCTAACACTGAAGCTTTCTTT.

This chain connects TRBV25-1 to TRBJ1-1; 8 bases fit TRBD1. This CDR3 is 13 amino acids long. The V gene's germline CDR1 is MGHDK and CDR2 SYGVNS. Trimming at V came to 5 bases and at J to 8 bases, leaving 7 bases not matched to a gene. CDR3 in amino acids: CASSTDRATEAFF. The CDR3, as DNA: TGTGCCAGCAGTACGGACAGGGCGACCGAAGCTTTCTTT.

This chain uses TRBV27 with TRBJ2-7; D possibly uses TRBD1 or TRBD2 (5 bases each). Trimming removed 4 bases from V and 4 bases from J, with 20 bases in between. The CDR3 is 16 residues long. The V gene's germline CDR1 is MNHEY and CDR2 SMNVEV (reference sequence). The CDR3 nucleotides are TGTGCCAGCAGTTGGGGGTGGGAGAGGGCTGGGTACGAGCAGTACTTC. Amino acids: CASSWGWERAGYEQYF.

This clone was counted between two and nine times. The CDR3 coding sequence is TGTGCCAGCAGCACTGTGGGTAATCAGCCCCAGCATTTT. Amino acids: CASSTVGNQPQHF. The chain couples TRBV5-8 to TRBJ1-5; no definite D call. The CDR3 is made up of 13 amino acids. Germline values: CDR1 SGHTS, CDR2 YDEGEE. V lost 4 bases, J lost 4 bases, and 9 bases lay in between.

The V and J genes are TRBV18 and TRBJ1-1; 12 bases agree with TRBD1. The CDR3 has 15 amino acids. Germline V gene data show CDR1 as KGHSH and CDR2 as LQKENI. Losses at the gene ends were 3 bases for V and 8 bases for J; bases not matched to a gene: 7. CDR3 residues: CASSPVAGTGGEAFF. The CDR3 DNA reads TGTGCCAGCTCACCTGTAGCCGGGACAGGGGGCGAAGCTTTCTTT.

The chain joins TRBV19 to TRBJ2-6; 10 bases align to TRBD1. This CDR3 spans 16 amino acids. Germline assignment: CDR1 LNHDA and CDR2 SQIVND (reference sequence). Trimming at V came to 7 bases and at J to 1 base, leaving 4 bases not matched to a gene. CDR3 bases: TGTGCCAGTACTAGACAGGGGGCATCTGGGGCCAACGTCCTGACTTTC. Translated, it gives CASTRQGASGANVLTF.

The chain joins TRBV10-3 to TRBJ2-1, with TRBD2 matching 11 bases. Germline CDR1 and CDR2: ENHRY and SYGVKD. The CDR3 length is 20 residues. V shed 6 bases, J shed 0 bases, and the junction held 16 bases outside the gene matches. The CDR3 DNA is TGTGCCATCAGGGGGAGTTCTGAGACTAGCGGGGCAAGCTCCTACAATGAGCAGTTCTTC. This sequence encodes CAIRGSSETSGASSYNEQFF.

J is TRBJ1-2 and V is TRBV29-1, with 8 bases aligning to TRBD1. The CDR3 loop spans 14 amino acids. J lost 5 bases, V lost 6 bases, and 11 bases had no gene match. Germline lookup yields CDR1 SQVTM and CDR2 ANQGSEA. In nucleotides, the CDR3 is TGCAGCGTGACAGACAGGGGATCCCTGTATGGCTACACCTTC. Translated: CSVTDRGSLYGYTF.

The V call is TRBV4-1, the J call TRBJ2-1, with 12 bases matching TRBD2. From germline, CDR1 is MGHRA and CDR2 YSYEKL. With V trimmed by 4 bases and J by 9 bases, 7 bases remained unmatched. The CDR3 has 15 residues. CDR3 residues: CASSLLAGGSAEQFF. CDR3 DNA sequence: TGCGCCAGCAGCCTGCTAGCGGGGGGGTCAGCTGAGCAGTTCTTC.

CDR3 in amino acids: CASSKGRGYEQYV. As DNA, the CDR3 is TGTGCCAGCAGCAAAGGAAGAGGTTACGAGCAGTACGTC. This rearrangement joins TRBV21-1 to TRBJ2-7; the table's D call, TRBD2, has no DNA check behind it. TRBV21-1 is an annotated pseudogene. This CDR3 region has 13 residues.

J is TRBJ2-1 and V is TRBV12-3 or TRBV12-4, with D perhaps matching TRBD1 or TRBD2 (5 bases each). The CDR3 has 12 residues. V was clipped by 8 bases and J by 7 bases, with 12 bases between them. The CDR3 DNA reads as TGTGCCAGCCTTTACTGGGGGAATGAGCAGTTCTTC. Residues: CASLYWGNEQFF.

DNA for the CDR3: TGCGCCAGCAGCTTAGCACCGTCGAGCTCCTACAATGAGCAGTTCTTC. This codes for CASSLAPSSSYNEQFF. The gene calls are TRBV5-1 and TRBJ2-1, with D unresolved. Germline V CDR1 and CDR2: SGHRS, YFSETQ. V lost 2 bases to trimming and J lost 0 bases, with 12 bases between them. This CDR3 is 16 amino acids long.

V gene TRBV27 combines with J gene TRBJ2-7; no clear D. From germline, CDR1 is MNHEY and CDR2 SMNVEV (reference sequence). The CDR3 contains 14 residues. Trimming took off 0 bases at V and 4 bases at J, with 10 bases between the two ends. The CDR3 DNA is TGTGCCAGCAGTTTATCCGCTAATTCTTACGAGCAGTACGTC. Its protein is CASSLSANSYEQYV.

The chain uses TRBV19 and TRBJ2-6, with D perhaps TRBD1 (6 bases). Trimming stripped 2 bases from V and 0 bases from J, with 17 bases between. Germline CDR1 and CDR2: LNHDA and SQIVND (reference sequence). The CDR3 contains 19 residues. CDR3 DNA sequence: TGTGCCAGTAGTATACAACCGGGACACCTCCGCTCTGGGGCCAACGTCCTGACTTTC. Translating it yields CASSIQPGHLRSGANVLTF.

The rearrangement links TRBV15 to TRBJ2-7; the D gene is possibly TRBD2 (5 bases). The CDR3 contains 15 residues. Germline assignment: CDR1 LNHNV and CDR2 YYDKDF (reference sequence). Trimming took off 1 base at V and 4 bases at J, with 14 bases between the two ends. This chain's CDR3 is CATSRGGGTGYEQYV. CDR3 coding DNA: TGTGCCACCAGCAGAGGCGGTGGCACGGGGTACGAGCAGTACGTC.

The chain is built from TRBV7-2 and TRBJ2-3; D not resolved. There are 13 residues in the CDR3. The germline V gene has CDR1 SGHTA and CDR2 FQGNSA. Trimming took 2 bases from V and 6 from J, leaving 9 bases between them. DNA of the CDR3: TGTGCCAGCAGCTTAATAAGTACGGATACGCAGTATTTT. This sequence encodes CASSLISTDTQYF.